These T cell receptor beta chains were read from a single sample in a study of blood T cell repertoires in COVID-19. The repertoire was sequenced with immunoSEQ multiplex PCR; TCRdb's copy has only in-frame clones and lacks some. Of 75,000 to 90,000 clones in the sample, about four fifths were seen once. The specimen sequenced was peripheral blood. The receptors come from a woman aged 40 to 50 with active or convalescent COVID-19. CDR3s include the opening cysteine and the closing phenylalanine or tryptophan. D genes are given only for firm matches.

14	TRBJ1-5	TRBD1	TRBV2	CASSATGGRQPQHF	TGTGCCAGCAGCGCCACAGGGGGCCGGCAGCCCCAGCATTTT
18	TRBJ2-7	NA	TRBV27	CASSFGTRRRQEAYEQYF	TGTGCCAGCAGTTTTGGGACCAGGAGGAGACAGGAAGCCTACGAGCAGTACTTC
15	TRBJ2-3	TRBD1	TRBV5-1	CASSSTGQGIQTQYF	TGCGCCAGCAGCTCGACAGGGCAGGGAATTCAAACGCAGTATTTT
16	TRBJ1-5	TRBD1	TRBV4-2	CASSQGVQGAHQPQHF	TGTGCCAGCAGCCAAGGCGTACAGGGGGCCCACCAGCCCCAGCATTTT
18	TRBJ2-1	TRBD2	TRBV10-3	CAISEISGRSRSLNEQFF	TGTGCCATCAGTGAGATTAGCGGGCGGTCCCGGAGCCTAAATGAGCAGTTCTTC
16	TRBJ1-1	TRBD1	TRBV5-1	CASSLTGTGIGTEAFF	TGCGCCAGCAGCTTGACGGGGACAGGGATCGGCACTGAAGCTTTCTTT
14	TRBJ1-4	NA	TRBV28	CASRGSATNEKLFF	TGTGCCAGCAGAGGTAGCGCAACTAATGAAAAACTGTTTTTT
14	TRBJ1-2	TRBD1	TRBV28	CASSGQGGNYGYTF	TGTGCCAGCAGTGGACAGGGGGGAAACTATGGCTACACCTTC
11	TRBJ2-1	NA	TRBV19	CATVDRTEQFF	TGTGCCACCGTTGACAGGACTGAGCAGTTCTTC
14	TRBJ1-4	NA	TRBV5-5	CASTLATSGEKLFF	TGTGCCAGCACCCTGGCCACATCTGGTGAAAAACTGTTTTTT
11	TRBJ2-1	NA	TRBV10-3	CAISGENEQFF	TGTGCCATCAGTGGGGAGAATGAGCAGTTCTTC
12	TRBJ1-5	NA	TRBV6-9	CASKQGNQPQHF	TGTGCCAGCAAACAGGGCAATCAGCCCCAGCATTTT
14	TRBJ1-5	NA	TRBV6-6	CASSYPEDNQPQHF	TGTGCCAGCAGTTACCCTGAGGACAATCAGCCCCAGCATTTT
15	TRBJ2-3	TRBD1	TRBV19	CASSKGARWTDTQYF	TGTGCCAGTAGTAAGGGGGCGAGGTGGACAGATACGCAGTATTTT
14	TRBJ2-3	NA	TRBV7-2	CASSSRGDADTQYF	TGTGCCAGCAGCTCCAGGGGCGACGCAGATACGCAGTATTTT
13	TRBJ2-5	NA	TRBV24-1	CATSVGGQETQYF	TGTGCCACCAGTGTCGGGGGTCAGGAGACCCAGTACTTC
15	TRBJ1-1	NA	TRBV10-2	CASSESRTGNTEAFF	TGCGCCAGCAGTGAGTCGCGAACAGGGAACACTGAAGCTTTCTTT